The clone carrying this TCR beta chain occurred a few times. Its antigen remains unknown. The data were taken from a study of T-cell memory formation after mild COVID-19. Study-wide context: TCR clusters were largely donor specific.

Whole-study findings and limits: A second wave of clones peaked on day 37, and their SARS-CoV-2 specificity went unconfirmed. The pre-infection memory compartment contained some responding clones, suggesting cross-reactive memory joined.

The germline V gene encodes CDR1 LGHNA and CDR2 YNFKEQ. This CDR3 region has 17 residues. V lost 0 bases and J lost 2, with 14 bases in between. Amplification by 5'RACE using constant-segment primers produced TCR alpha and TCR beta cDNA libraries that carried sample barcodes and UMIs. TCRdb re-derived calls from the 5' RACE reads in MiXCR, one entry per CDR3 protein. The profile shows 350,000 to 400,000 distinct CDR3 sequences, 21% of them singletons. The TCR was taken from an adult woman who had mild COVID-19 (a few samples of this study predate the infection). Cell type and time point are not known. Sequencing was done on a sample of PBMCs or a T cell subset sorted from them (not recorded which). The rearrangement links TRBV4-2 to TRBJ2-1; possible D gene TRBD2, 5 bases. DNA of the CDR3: TGTGCCAGCAGCCAAGAAGAACGGCCTAGCCCCTACAATGAGCAGTTCTTC. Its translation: CASSQEERPSPYNEQFF.